This T cell receptor beta chain was identified during a study of T-cell memory formation after mild COVID-19. Study at large: There were largely donor-specific TCR clusters.

J gave up 5 bases and V 4 bases, and 7 bases lay outside the gene matches. Germline CDR1 reads LGHDT; CDR2 reads YNNKEL (reference sequence). The CDR3 has 16 residues. This clonotype was counted a few times. Via MiXCR, TCRdb re-called the 5' RACE reads, giving one row per CDR3 protein. The sample lists about 290,000 distinct CDR3 sequences, 15% occurring once. The sample consisted of PBMCs or a T cell subset sorted from them (not recorded which). The chain carries TRBV3-1 and TRBJ2-1, with 11 bases fitting TRBD2. This clonotype was sampled from a man between 18 and 29 years old who had mild COVID-19 (a few samples of this study predate the infection). Cell type and time point are not known. The CDR3 DNA is TGTGCCAGCAGCCTCGGTGGGACTAGCGGACACAATGAGCAGTTCTTC. Protein product: CASSLGGTSGHNEQFF.